The next 12 T cell receptor beta chains were all read from a single sample in a study of spatial heterogeneity in lung cancer. Study-level points and caveats: Counts of expanded intratumoral alpha and beta TCRs tracked tumor mutation counts.

What these receptors recognize is not known. TCRdb fed the 5' RACE reads into MiXCR, producing one record per CDR3 protein. The repertoire has about 100,000 distinct CDR3 sequences, 3.5% to 5% of them found once; the top ten carry approximately 21%. The time point is: sample taken at primary tumor resection. This specimen was lung tumor tissue, taken at surgery. Source of these receptors: a male donor with early-stage non-small cell lung cancer.

This chain links TRBV12-3 or TRBV12-4 with TRBJ2-3, with D perhaps assigned TRBD1 or TRBD2 (5 bases each). V lost 5 bases, J lost 5 bases, and 17 bases lay in between. This CDR3 has 15 residues. CDR3 region: CASSALQGEGDTQYF. The CDR3 nucleotides read TGTGCCAGCAGTGCCCTTCAGGGCGAGGGAGATACGCAGTATTTT.

The J gene is TRBJ2-1, the V gene TRBV9; tentative D call: TRBD2 (6 bases). Germline values: CDR1 SGDLS, CDR2 YYNGEE. The length of the CDR3 is 12 residues. The germline V and J ends were trimmed by 7 bases and 8 bases, with 13 bases remaining between them. The CDR3 DNA follows: TGTGCCAGCGGGGGGATTTTCGATGAGCAGTTCTTC. Its protein is CASGGIFDEQFF. The full variable domain, rest sourced from reference TRBV9 and TRBJ2-1, is DSGVTQTPKHLITATGQRVTLRCSPRSGDLSVYWYQQSLDQGLQFLIQYYNGEERAKGNILERFSAQQFPDLHSELNLSSLELGDSALYFCASGGIFDEQFFGPGTRLTVL.

Ten or more counts support this clonotype. The CDR3 sequence: CASSQEIAGGPNEQFF. The CDR3 region has the DNA TGTGCCAGCAGCCAAGAAATAGCGGGAGGGCCAAATGAGCAGTTCTTC. The chain joins TRBV4-2 to TRBJ2-1, with TRBD2 identical over 11 bases. Germline V lookup: CDR1 LGHNA, CDR2 YNFKEQ. Germline trimming cut 0 bases from V and 7 bases from J; bases unmatched to any gene: 5. The CDR3 spans 16 residues.

The rearrangement uses TRBV4-1 and TRBJ2-1, with unresolved D. Germline loops: CDR1 MGHRA, CDR2 YSYEKL. The CDR3 contains 15 residues. The germline V and J ends were trimmed by 4 bases and 4 bases, with 14 bases remaining between them. The CDR3 DNA sequence: TGCGCCAGCAGCCTATCGGAGATCTCATACAATGAGCAGTTCTTC. Its translation is CASSLSEISYNEQFF.

There are many counts of this clonotype. J is TRBJ2-1 and V is TRBV4-1, with TRBD2 identical over 7 bases. The CDR3 contains 16 residues. J gave up 4 bases and V 0 bases, and 6 bases lay outside the gene matches. Germline CDR1 and CDR2: MGHRA and YSYEKL. CDR3 region: CASSQDLASGYNEQFF. The CDR3 region has the DNA TGCGCCAGCAGCCAAGATTTGGCTAGCGGTTACAATGAGCAGTTCTTC.

This clonotype was seen many times. The V gene is TRBV7-9, the J gene TRBJ2-7; the D gene is possibly TRBD2 (6 bases). The V end was cut by 5 bases, the J end by 5 bases, with 16 bases between. Germline CDR1 and CDR2: SEHNR and FQNEAQ (reference sequence). CDR3 size: 14 residues. The CDR3 region is CASSRVGGIDEQYF. The CDR3 bases are TGTGCCAGCAGCAGAGTAGGAGGGATAGACGAGCAGTACTTC.

This clonotype was observed many times. This rearrangement joins TRBV4-1 to TRBJ1-1, with D perhaps TRBD1 (6 bases). V was clipped by 3 bases and J by 10 bases, with 21 bases between them. The CDR3 loop spans 15 amino acids. CDR1 is MGHRA and CDR2 is YSYEKL in the germline V gene. The CDR3 region is CASSQRDLQGSGAFF. CDR3 bases: TGCGCCAGCAGCCAGAGAGACCTACAGGGTTCCGGAGCTTTCTTT.

This clonotype was recorded at least ten times. The genes are TRBV7-6 and TRBJ2-3; TRBD2 agrees at 9 bases. Unmatched junction bases numbered 6, after V lost 1 base and J lost 4 bases. This CDR3 is 16 amino acids long. CDR1 and CDR2 from the germline V gene are SGHVS and FNYEAQ. CDR3 in amino acids: CASSLVVAGVSDTQYF. The CDR3 nucleotides are TGTGCCAGCAGCTTAGTTGTAGCGGGAGTCTCAGATACGCAGTATTTT.

The V and J genes are TRBV30 and TRBJ2-1; 9 positions match TRBD2. V was pared by 5 bases and J by 8 bases, with 13 bases of the junction left unmatched. CDR3 length equals 15 residues. Looked up from germline, CDR1 is GTSNPN and CDR2 is SVGIG (reference sequence). The CDR3 reads CAWGPNPGLAHEQFF. For the CDR3, the DNA is TGTGCCTGGGGGCCAAACCCGGGACTAGCCCATGAGCAGTTCTTC.

The table lists this clonotype with many counts. The chain carries TRBV5-1 and TRBJ2-1, with 8 bases that match TRBD1. This CDR3 is 16 amino acids long. Germline V gives CDR1 SGHRS, CDR2 YFSETQ. The V segment lost 1 base and the J segment 8 bases; nucleotides outside the gene matches: 11. CDR3 amino acids: CASSLMGDRTFDEQFF. Here the CDR3 DNA reads TGCGCCAGCAGCTTGATGGGGGACAGGACTTTTGATGAGCAGTTCTTC.

This clonotype was detected ten times or more. The V and J genes are TRBV6-6 and TRBJ2-3; D gene uncertain. The CDR3 covers 11 residues. Germline V CDR1 and CDR2: MNHNY, SVGAGI (reference sequence). The germline V and J ends were trimmed by 10 bases and 7 bases, with 12 bases remaining between them. DNA for the CDR3: TGTGCCACCCTGACGGGTCATACGCAGTATTTT. Protein product: CATLTGHTQYF.

This clonotype was observed many times. The CDR3: CASSLGYSSVGYTF. DNA of the CDR3: TGTGCCAGCAGCTTAGGCTACAGTAGTGTTGGCTACACCTTC. The chain links TRBV7-2 to TRBJ1-2; D gene uncertain. This CDR3 contains 14 residues. Looked up from germline, CDR1 is SGHTA and CDR2 is FQGNSA. V was trimmed by 1 base and J by 7 bases, leaving 13 bases between them.